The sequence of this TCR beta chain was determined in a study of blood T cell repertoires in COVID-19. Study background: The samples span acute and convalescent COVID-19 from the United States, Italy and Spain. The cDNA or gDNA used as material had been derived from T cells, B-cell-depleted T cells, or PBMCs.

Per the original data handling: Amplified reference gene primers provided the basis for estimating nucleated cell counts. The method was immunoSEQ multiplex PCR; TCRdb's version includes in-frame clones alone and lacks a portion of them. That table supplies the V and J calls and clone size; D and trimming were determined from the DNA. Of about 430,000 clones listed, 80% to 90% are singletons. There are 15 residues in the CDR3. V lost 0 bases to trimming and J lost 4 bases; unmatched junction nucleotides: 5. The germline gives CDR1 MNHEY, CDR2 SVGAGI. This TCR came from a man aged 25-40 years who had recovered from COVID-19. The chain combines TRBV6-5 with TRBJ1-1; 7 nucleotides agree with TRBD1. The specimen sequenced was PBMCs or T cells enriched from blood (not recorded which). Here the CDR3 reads CASSYSGGASTEAFF. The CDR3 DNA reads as TGTGCCAGCAGTTACTCAGGGGGCGCGAGCACTGAAGCTTTCTTT.